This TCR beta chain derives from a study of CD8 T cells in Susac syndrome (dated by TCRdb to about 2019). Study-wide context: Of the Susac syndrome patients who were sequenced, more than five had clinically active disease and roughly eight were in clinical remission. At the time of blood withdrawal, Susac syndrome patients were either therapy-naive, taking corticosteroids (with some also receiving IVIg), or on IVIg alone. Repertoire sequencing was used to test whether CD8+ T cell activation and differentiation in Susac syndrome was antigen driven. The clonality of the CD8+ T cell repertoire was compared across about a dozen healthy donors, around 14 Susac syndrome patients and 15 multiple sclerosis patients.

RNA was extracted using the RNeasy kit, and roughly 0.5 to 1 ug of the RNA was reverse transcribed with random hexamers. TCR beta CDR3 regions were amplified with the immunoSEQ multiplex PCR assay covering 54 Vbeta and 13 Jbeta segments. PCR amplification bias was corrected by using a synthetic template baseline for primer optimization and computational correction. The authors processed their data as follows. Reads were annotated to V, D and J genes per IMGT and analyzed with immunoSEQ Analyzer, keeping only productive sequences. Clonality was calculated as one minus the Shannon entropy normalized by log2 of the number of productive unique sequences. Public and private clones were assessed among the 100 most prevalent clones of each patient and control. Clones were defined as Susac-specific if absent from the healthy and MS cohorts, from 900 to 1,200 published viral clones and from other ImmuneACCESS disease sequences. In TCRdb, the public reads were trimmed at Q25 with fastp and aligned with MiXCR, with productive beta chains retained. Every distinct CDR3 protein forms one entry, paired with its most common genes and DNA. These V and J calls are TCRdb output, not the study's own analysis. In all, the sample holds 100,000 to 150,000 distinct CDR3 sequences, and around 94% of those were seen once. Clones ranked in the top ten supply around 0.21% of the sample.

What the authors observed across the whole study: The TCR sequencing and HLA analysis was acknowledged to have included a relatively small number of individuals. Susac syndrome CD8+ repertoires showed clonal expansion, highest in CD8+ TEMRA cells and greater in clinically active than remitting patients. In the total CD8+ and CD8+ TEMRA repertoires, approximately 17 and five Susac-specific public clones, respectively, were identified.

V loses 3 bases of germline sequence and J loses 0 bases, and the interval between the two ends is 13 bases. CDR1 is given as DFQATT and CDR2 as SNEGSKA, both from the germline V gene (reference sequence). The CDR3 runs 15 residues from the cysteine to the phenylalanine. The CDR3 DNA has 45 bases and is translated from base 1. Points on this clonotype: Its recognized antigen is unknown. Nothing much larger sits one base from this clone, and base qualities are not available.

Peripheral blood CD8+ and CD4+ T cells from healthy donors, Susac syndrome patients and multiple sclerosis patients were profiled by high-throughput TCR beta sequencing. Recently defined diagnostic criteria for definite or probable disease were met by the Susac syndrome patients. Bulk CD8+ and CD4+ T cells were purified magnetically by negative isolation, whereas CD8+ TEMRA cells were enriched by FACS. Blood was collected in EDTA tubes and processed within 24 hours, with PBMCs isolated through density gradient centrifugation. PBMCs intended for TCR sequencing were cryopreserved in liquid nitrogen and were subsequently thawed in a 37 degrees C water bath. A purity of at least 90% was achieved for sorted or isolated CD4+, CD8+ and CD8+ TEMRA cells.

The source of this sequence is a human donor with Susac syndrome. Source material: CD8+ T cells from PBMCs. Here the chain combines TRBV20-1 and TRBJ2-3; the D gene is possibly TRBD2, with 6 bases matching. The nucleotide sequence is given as TGCAGTGCTAGGGACTACCAGCCTAGCACAGATACGCAGTATTTT. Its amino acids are CSARDYQPSTDTQYF.